Reported below is one T cell receptor (beta chain). Its antigen remains unknown. Primers used in a second PCR of about 7 to 12 cycles were a sample-barcoded 5' primer and a J-beta primer mix. TCRdb re-analysed the 5' RACE reads in MiXCR, keeping a single row per CDR3 protein. The repertoire holds around 700,000 distinct CDR3 sequences, with about 25% as singletons. The record originates from a study of blood T cells in healthy people across ages. Findings and limits, study-wide: Per million T cells, the diversity of TCR beta decreased roughly linearly as age advanced. Comparison with aged donors showed that long-lived donors had more naive CD4+ cells and higher diversity.

V lost 0 bases and J 3 bases, leaving 15 bases between the germline ends. CDR3 length: 16 residues. CDR1 and CDR2 (germline): SGHVS, FNYEAQ. Total RNA, at least 5.5 micrograms per sample, was extracted from PBMCs. These same data were also listed under a study on T cells of mothers and their children. As that report states: Each child gave some 3 million TCR beta CDR3 reads (each mother, over 8.5 million).

The chain recombines TRBV7-6 with TRBJ2-7; D is possibly TRBD1 or TRBD2 (5 bases each). This TCR came from a boy between 10 and 17 years old in good health. The sequenced sample was blood. CDR3 amino acids: CASSLAQDGGGYEQYF. In DNA form, the CDR3 reads TGTGCCAGCAGCTTAGCGCAGGATGGGGGTGGCTACGAGCAGTACTTC.